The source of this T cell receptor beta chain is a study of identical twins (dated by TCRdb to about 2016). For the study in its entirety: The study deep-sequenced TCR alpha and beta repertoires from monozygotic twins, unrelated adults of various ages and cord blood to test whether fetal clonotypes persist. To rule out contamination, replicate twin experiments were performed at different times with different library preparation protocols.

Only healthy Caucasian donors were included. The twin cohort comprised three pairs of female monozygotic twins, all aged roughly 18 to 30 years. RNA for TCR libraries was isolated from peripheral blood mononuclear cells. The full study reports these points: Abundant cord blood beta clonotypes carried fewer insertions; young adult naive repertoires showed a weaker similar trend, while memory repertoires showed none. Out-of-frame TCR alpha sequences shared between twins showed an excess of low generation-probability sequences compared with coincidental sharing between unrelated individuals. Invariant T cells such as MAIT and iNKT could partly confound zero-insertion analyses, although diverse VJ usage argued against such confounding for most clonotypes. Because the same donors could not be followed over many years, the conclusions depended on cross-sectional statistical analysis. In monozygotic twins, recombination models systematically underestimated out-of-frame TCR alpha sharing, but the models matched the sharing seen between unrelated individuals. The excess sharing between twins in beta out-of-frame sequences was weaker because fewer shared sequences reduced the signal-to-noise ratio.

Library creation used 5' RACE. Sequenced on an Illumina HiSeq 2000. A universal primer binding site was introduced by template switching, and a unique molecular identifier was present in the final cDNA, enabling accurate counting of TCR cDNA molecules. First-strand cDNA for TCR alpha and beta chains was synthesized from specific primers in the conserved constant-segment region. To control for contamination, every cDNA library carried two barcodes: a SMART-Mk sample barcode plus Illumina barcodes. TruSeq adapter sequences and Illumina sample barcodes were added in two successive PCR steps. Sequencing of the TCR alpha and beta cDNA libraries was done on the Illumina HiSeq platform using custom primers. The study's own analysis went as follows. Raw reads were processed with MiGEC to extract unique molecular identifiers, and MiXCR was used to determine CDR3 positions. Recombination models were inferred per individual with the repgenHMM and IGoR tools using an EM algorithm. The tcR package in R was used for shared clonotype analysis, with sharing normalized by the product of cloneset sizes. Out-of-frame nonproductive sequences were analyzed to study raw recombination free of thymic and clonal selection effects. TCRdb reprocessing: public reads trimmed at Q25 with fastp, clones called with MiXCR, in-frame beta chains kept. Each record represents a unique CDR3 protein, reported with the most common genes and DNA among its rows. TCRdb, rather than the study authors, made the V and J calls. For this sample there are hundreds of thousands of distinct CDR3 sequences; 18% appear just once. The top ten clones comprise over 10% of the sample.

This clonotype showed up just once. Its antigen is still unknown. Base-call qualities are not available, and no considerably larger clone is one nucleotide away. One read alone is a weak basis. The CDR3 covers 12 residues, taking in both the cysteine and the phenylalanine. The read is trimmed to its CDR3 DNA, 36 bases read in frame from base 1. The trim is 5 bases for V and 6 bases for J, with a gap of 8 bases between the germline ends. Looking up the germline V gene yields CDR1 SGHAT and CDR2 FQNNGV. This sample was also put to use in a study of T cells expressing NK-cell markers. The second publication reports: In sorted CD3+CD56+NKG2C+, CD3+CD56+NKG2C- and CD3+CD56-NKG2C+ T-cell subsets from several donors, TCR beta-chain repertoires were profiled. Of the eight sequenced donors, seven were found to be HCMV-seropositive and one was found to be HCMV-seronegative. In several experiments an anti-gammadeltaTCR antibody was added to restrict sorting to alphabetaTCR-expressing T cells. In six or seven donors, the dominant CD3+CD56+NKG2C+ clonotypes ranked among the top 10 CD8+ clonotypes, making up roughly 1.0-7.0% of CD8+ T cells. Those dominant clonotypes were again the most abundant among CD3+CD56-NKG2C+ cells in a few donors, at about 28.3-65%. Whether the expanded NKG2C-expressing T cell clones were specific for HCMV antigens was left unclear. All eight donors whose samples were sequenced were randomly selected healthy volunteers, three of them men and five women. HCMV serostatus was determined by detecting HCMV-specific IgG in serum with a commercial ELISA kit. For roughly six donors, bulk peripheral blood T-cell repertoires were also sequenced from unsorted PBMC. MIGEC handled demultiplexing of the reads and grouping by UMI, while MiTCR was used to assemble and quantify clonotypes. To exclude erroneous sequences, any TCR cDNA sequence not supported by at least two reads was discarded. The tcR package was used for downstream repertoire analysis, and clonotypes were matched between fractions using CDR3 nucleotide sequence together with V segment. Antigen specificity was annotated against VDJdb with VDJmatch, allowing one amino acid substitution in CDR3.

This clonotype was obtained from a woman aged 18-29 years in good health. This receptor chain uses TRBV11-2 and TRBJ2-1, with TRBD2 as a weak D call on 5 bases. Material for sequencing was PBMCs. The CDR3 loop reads CASSGLINEQFF. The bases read TGTGCCAGCAGCGGACTGATCAATGAGCAGTTCTTC.